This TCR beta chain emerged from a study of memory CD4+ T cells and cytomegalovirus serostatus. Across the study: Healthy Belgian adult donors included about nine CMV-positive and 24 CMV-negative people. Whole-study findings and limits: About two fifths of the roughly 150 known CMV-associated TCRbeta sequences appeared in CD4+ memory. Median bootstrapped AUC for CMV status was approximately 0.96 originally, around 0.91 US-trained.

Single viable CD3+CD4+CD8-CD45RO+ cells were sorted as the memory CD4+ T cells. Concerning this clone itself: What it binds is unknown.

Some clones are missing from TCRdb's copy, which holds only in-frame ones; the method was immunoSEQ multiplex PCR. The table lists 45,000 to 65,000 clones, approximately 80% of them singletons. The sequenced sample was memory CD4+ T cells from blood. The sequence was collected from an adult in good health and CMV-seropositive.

The CDR3 here is CASSPTRQTNQPQHF. CDR3 DNA sequence: TGTGCCAGCTCACCCACGCGGCAGACTAATCAGCCCCAGCATTTT. The chain uses TRBV18 and TRBJ1-5; D remains unclear. Germline-derived CDR1 and CDR2 are KGHSH and LQKENI. CDR3 length: 15 residues. Trimming removed 3 bases at V and 4 bases at J, with 13 bases between. Complete variable domain (other parts from reference TRBV18 and TRBJ1-5): NAGVMQNPRHLVRRRGQEARLRCSPMKGHSHVYWYRQLPEEGLKFMVYLQKENIIDESGMPKERFSAEFPKEGPSILRIQQVVRGDSAAYFCASSPTRQTNQPQHFGDGTRLSIL.